The sample holds a few counts of the clone carrying this T cell receptor beta chain. The antigen remains undetermined. The data stem from a study of T-cell memory formation after mild COVID-19. Study at large: TCR clusters mostly belonged to single donors.

Study-wide results and caveats: Pre-infection memory carried some responding clones, suggesting that cross-reactive memory joined.

5'RACE, which relied on constant-segment primers, yielded TCR alpha and TCR beta cDNA libraries carrying sample barcodes and UMIs. TCRdb recomputed calls from the 5' RACE reads with MiXCR, one row per CDR3 protein. The sample includes approximately 50,000 distinct CDR3 sequences, 10% to 15% of them seen just once. This CDR3 region has 16 residues. CDR1 is SGHDT and CDR2 is YYEEEE in the germline V gene. The V segment lost 0 bases and the J segment 7 bases; nucleotides outside the gene matches: 10. Sequencing was carried out using PBMCs or a T cell subset sorted from them (not recorded which). The chain joins TRBV5-6 to TRBJ2-5; 9 bases fit TRBD2. The clonotype originates from a man younger than 35 who had mild COVID-19 (a few samples of this study predate the infection). Cell type and time point are not known. CDR3 DNA: TGTGCCAGCAGCTTGGCGACTAGCGGCCTCCGAGGGACCCAGTACTTC. The encoded protein is CASSLATSGLRGTQYF.